The 23 T cell receptor beta chains below were found in one sample sequenced in a study of blood T cells in healthy people across ages. Together with a sample-barcoded 5' primer, a J-beta primer mix was included in a second PCR lasting about 7 to 11 cycles. TCRdb ran MiXCR on the 5' RACE reads and lists one entry per CDR3 protein. This table has approximately 760,000 distinct CDR3 sequences, approximately 25% appearing once. The sample also formed part of further work on T cells of mothers and their children.

Sequencing was performed on blood. Source of these receptors: a boy aged 5-17 years in good health.

This clonotype occurred a few times. V usage is TRBV10-3 and J usage is TRBJ2-5, with 10 nucleotides matching TRBD2. The better agreement between TRBJ2-1 and the DNA end casts doubt on the J call. CDR1 is ENHRY, CDR2 SYGVKD, per germline. This CDR3 region has 15 residues. CDR3 region: CAILGPGTSENEQFF. Here the CDR3 DNA reads TGTGCCATCCTTGGTCCCGGGACTAGCGAAAATGAGCAGTTCTTC.

The chain employs TRBV24-1 and TRBJ2-1; D remains unclear. Gene TRBJ2-5 matches the end of the DNA better, so the J call may be wrong. CDR3 length equals 15 residues. Per the germline V gene, CDR1 is KGHDR and CDR2 is SFDVKD. The CDR3 loop is CATSDLDGPQETQYF. The CDR3 coding sequence is TGTGCCACCAGTGATTTGGATGGACCCCAAGAGACCCAGTACTTC.

This clonotype was observed a few times. The chain employs TRBV12-3 or TRBV12-4 and TRBJ1-6; a weak D match, TRBD1 (5 bases). Trimming cost V 2 bases and J 4 bases, with 6 bases left between them. The CDR3 extends over 14 amino acids. CDR3 protein: CASSLSGYNSPLHF. In DNA, the CDR3 is TGTGCCAGCAGTTTATCAGGGTATAATTCACCCCTCCACTTT.

The V gene is TRBV7-6, the J gene TRBJ2-5; 15 bases fit TRBD2. Germline values: CDR1 SGHVS, CDR2 FNYEAQ. V was pared by 8 bases and J by 5 bases, with 9 bases of the junction left unmatched. The CDR3 sequence is 16 residues long. This chain's CDR3 is CASGQGLAGGRETQYF. The CDR3 DNA reads TGTGCCAGCGGTCAGGGACTAGCGGGAGGCCGTGAGACCCAGTACTTC.

This clonotype was observed a few times. At one boundary the junction diverges from the germline segment, which might be a read error. V usage is TRBV7-2 and J usage is TRBJ1-1, with 8 positions matching TRBD1. Germline CDR1 is SGHTA and CDR2 is FQGNSA. The CDR3 covers 17 residues. Here the CDR3 DNA reads TGTGCCAGCAGCTTCAGGGGGCGACGATCTCTGAACACTGAAGCCTTCTTT. It is translated as CASSFRGRRSLNTEAFF.

This rearrangement joins TRBV12-3 or TRBV12-4 to TRBJ2-7; D is uncertain. This CDR3 contains 13 residues. With 3 bases removed from V and 0 bases from J, the gap between germline ends came to 6 bases. The CDR3 DNA reads TGTGCCAGCAGTTTTTCGTTCTCCTACGAGCAGTACTTC. Its translation is CASSFSFSYEQYF.

This clonotype was observed a few times. The CDR3 coding sequence is TGTGCCAGCAGCTCGTTCGGGACACAATCCTACGAGCAGTACTTC. It is translated as CASSSFGTQSYEQYF. The chain links TRBV7-2 to TRBJ2-7, with D perhaps matching TRBD1 (6 bases). Trimming took off 4 bases at V and 1 base at J, with 14 bases between the two ends. The germline V gene encodes CDR1 SGHTA and CDR2 FQGNSA. The CDR3 covers 15 residues.

The chain is built from TRBV12-5 and TRBJ2-5; D possibly corresponds to TRBD1 (5 bases). CDR1 and CDR2 from the germline V gene are LGHNT and FRNRAP. This CDR3 is 16 amino acids long. V dropped 3 bases and J dropped 0 bases, with 14 bases sitting between them. The CDR3 here is CASGFHSDRDQETQYF. CDR3 bases: TGTGCTAGTGGTTTTCACAGTGACAGAGACCAAGAGACCCAGTACTTC.

Notes on this clonotype: The germline gene is not matched at one end of the junction; a read error may be the cause. The chain is built from TRBV10-3 and TRBJ2-1; TRBD1 matches 12 bases. The germline V gene has CDR1 ENHRY and CDR2 SYGVKD. The CDR3 runs 20 residues. The CDR3 protein is CAISESTRIGTGGGYNEQFF. DNA of the CDR3: TGTGCCATCAGCGAGTCGACTAGAATCGGGACAGGGGGCGGCTACAATGAGCAGTTCTTC.

The chain employs TRBV11-1 and TRBJ2-7; D could derive from TRBD1 or TRBD2 (5 bases each). CDR3 length: 14 amino acids. Germline V CDR1 and CDR2: SGHAT, FQDESV (reference sequence). The germline V and J ends were trimmed by 7 bases and 2 bases, with 15 bases remaining between them. The CDR3 region is CASTPGTVTYEQYF. CDR3 DNA: TGTGCCAGCACCCCCGGGACGGTCACCTACGAGCAGTACTTC.

This clonotype was detected only a few times. Here the CDR3 reads CASSLTSGIDEQFF. Here the CDR3 DNA reads TGTGCCAGCAGCTTGACTAGCGGGATCGATGAGCAGTTCTTC. This chain uses TRBV7-2 with TRBJ2-5, with TRBD2 matching over 11 bases. The J call may not be correct, given that the DNA end is closer to TRBJ2-1. Per germline, CDR1 SGHTA and CDR2 FQGNSA. The CDR3 loop spans 14 amino acids.

This clonotype was observed a few times. The chain carries TRBV9 and TRBJ1-1; unclear D gene. CDR3 length equals 14 residues. V was clipped by 0 bases and J by 4 bases, with 10 bases between them. Germline assignment: CDR1 SGDLS and CDR2 YYNGEE. In nucleotides, the CDR3 is TGTGCCAGCAGCGTAGGGGTAGAGGGCACTGAAGCTTTCTTT. Translation: CASSVGVEGTEAFF.

The chain recombines TRBV5-1 with TRBJ2-4; TRBD2 matches at 7 bases. The CDR3 is 14 amino acids. CDR1 and CDR2 from the germline V gene are SGHRS and YFSETQ. V gave up 3 bases and J gave up 5 bases; unmatched junction bases: 5. CDR3: CASSSSGAENIQYF. The CDR3 nucleotides are TGCGCCAGCAGCTCCAGCGGGGCGGAAAACATTCAGTACTTC.

The CDR3 nucleotides are TGTGCCAGCAGAAACGGACTTCTACAAGAGACCCAGTACTTC. It yields the protein CASRNGLLQETQYF. The rearrangement uses TRBV12-3 or TRBV12-4 and TRBJ2-5, with TRBD2 as a possible D gene (5 bases). The germline V and J ends were trimmed by 6 bases and 2 bases, with 13 bases remaining between them. The CDR3 extends over 14 amino acids.

V gene TRBV4-1 combines with J gene TRBJ1-3; a possible D gene is TRBD1 (5 bases). Germline V CDR1 and CDR2: MGHRA, YSYEKL. The length of the CDR3 is 16 residues. Trimming stripped 0 bases from V and 2 bases from J, with 11 bases between. The CDR3 DNA is TGCGCCAGCAGCCAAGAATCGGGAGGGGCTGGAAACACCATATATTTT. This sequence encodes CASSQESGGAGNTIYF.

V is TRBV12-3 or TRBV12-4 and J is TRBJ2-3; D not certain. The V end was cut by 2 bases, the J end by 5 bases, with 14 bases between. The CDR3 has 15 amino acids. The CDR3, as DNA: TGTGCCAGCAGTTTATCTACTGGAAAGCGAGATACGCAGTATTTT. Translation: CASSLSTGKRDTQYF.

This clonotype was seen a few times. This sequence joins TRBV7-2 and TRBJ2-3; no clear D gene. Germline V lookup: CDR1 SGHTA, CDR2 FQGNSA. Between the trimmed V and J ends, which lost 2 bases and 6 bases, there was a span of 6 bases. The CDR3 runs 12 residues. The DNA of the CDR3 is TGTGCCAGCAGCTTATTGCAGGATACGCAGTATTTT. Translating it yields CASSLLQDTQYF.

V usage is TRBV20-1 and J usage is TRBJ1-6, with 10 positions matching TRBD1. The trim removed 3 bases at V and 7 bases at J, leaving 9 bases unmatched. Germline V gives CDR1 DFQATT, CDR2 SNEGSKA (reference sequence). This CDR3 is built from 16 residues. CDR3 sequence (DNA): TGCAGTGCTAGTGTGACAGGGGGCGCCCCAAATTCACCCCTCCACTTT. This codes for CSASVTGGAPNSPLHF.

The chain carries TRBV27 and TRBJ1-2, with TRBD1 as a possible D gene (6 bases). Germline assignment: CDR1 MNHEY and CDR2 SMNVEV (reference sequence). This CDR3 has 13 residues. V was trimmed by 3 bases and J by 8 bases, leaving 13 bases between them. The CDR3 loop reads CASSLGGARGYTF. CDR3 nucleotide sequence: TGTGCCAGCAGTTTGGGGGGGGCACGCGGCTACACCTTC.

As DNA, the CDR3 is TGTGCCAGCAGCTTAGGTAGCGGACACAATGAGCAGTTCTTC. The encoded protein is CASSLGSGHNEQFF. This chain joins TRBV7-9 and TRBJ2-1, with D possibly matching TRBD2 (6 bases). Germline CDR1 and CDR2: SEHNR and FQNEAQ (reference sequence). Trimming shortened V by 1 base and J by 5 bases, and 9 bases separated the two germline ends. There are 14 residues in the CDR3. Together with reference TRBV7-9 and TRBJ2-1, the CDR3 gives the full variable domain: DTGVSQNPRHKITKRGQNVTFRCDPISEHNRLYWYRQTLGQGPEFLTYFQNEAQLEKSRLLSDRFSAERPKGSFSTLEIQRTEQGDSAMYLCASSLGSGHNEQFFGPGTRLTVL.

This chain links TRBV29-1 with TRBJ2-5; TRBD2 matches 10 bases. Losses at the gene ends were 4 bases for V and 5 bases for J; bases not matched to a gene: 4. The CDR3 extends over 13 amino acids. CDR1 and CDR2 from the germline V gene are SQVTM and ANQGSEA. The CDR3 here is CSVVIAGGETQYF. The DNA of the CDR3 is TGCAGCGTTGTGATAGCGGGAGGCGAGACCCAGTACTTC. The complete variable domain, with remaining parts taken from reference TRBV29-1 and TRBJ2-5, reads SAVISQKPSRDICQRGTSLTIQCQVDSQVTMMFWYRQQPGQSLTLIATANQGSEATYESGFVIDKFPISRPNLTFSTLTVSNMSPEDSSIYLCSVVIAGGETQYFGPGTRLLVL.

This clonotype was counted between two and nine times. The V call is TRBV29-1, the J call TRBJ2-1; D might be TRBD2 (7 bases). CDR1 is SQVTM, CDR2 ANQGSEA, per germline. CDR3 length: 13 amino acids. V lost 8 bases and J lost 10, with 21 bases in between. CDR3 protein: CSPGGGGMGEQFF. As DNA, the CDR3 is TGCAGCCCCGGGGGCGGGGGCATGGGAGAGCAGTTCTTC.

This clonotype was observed a handful of times. The chain joins TRBV7-9 to TRBJ2-6; D might be TRBD2 (5 bases). CDR1 and CDR2 from the germline V gene are SEHNR and FQNEAQ (reference sequence). The CDR3 contains 15 residues. The germline V and J ends were trimmed by 5 bases and 0 bases, with 8 bases remaining between them. In DNA, the CDR3 is TGTGCCAGCAGCCTGGACTTCTCTGGGGCCAACGTCCTGACTTTC. Its translation: CASSLDFSGANVLTF.